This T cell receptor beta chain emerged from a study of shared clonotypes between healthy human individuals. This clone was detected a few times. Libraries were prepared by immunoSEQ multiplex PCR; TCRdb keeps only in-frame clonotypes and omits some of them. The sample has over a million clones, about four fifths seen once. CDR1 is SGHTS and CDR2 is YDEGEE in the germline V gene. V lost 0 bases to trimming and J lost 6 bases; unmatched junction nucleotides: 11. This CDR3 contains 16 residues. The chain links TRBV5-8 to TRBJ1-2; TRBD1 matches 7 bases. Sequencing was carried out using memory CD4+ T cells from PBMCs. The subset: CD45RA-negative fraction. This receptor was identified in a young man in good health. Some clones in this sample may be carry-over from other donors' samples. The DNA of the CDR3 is TGTGCCAGCAGCTTGGATCCGGGACAGACCCCTCATGGCTACACCTTC. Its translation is CASSLDPGQTPHGYTF.